This T cell receptor beta chain derives from a study of T cells after yellow fever vaccination. Trimming cost V 5 bases and J 4 bases; bases outside gene matches: 5. The CDR3 contains 14 residues. The V gene's germline CDR1 is SGHTA and CDR2 FQGNSA. This clonotype was found a few times. TCRdb analysed the 5' RACE reads with MiXCR anew, one entry per CDR3 protein. The sample has 100,000 to 150,000 distinct CDR3 sequences, roughly 9% seen once; the top ten hold 30% to 50%. The J gene is TRBJ2-1, the V gene TRBV7-2, with 7 bases identical to TRBD2. This sequence originates from a man younger than 35 who received the YFV17D yellow fever vaccine. This specimen consisted of CD8+ T cells sorted from PBMCs, obtained on the day of the yellow fever booster vaccination. The CDR3 sequence: CASSVRGGYNEQFF. In DNA, the CDR3 is TGTGCCAGCAGCGTGCGCGGGGGTTACAATGAGCAGTTCTTC.